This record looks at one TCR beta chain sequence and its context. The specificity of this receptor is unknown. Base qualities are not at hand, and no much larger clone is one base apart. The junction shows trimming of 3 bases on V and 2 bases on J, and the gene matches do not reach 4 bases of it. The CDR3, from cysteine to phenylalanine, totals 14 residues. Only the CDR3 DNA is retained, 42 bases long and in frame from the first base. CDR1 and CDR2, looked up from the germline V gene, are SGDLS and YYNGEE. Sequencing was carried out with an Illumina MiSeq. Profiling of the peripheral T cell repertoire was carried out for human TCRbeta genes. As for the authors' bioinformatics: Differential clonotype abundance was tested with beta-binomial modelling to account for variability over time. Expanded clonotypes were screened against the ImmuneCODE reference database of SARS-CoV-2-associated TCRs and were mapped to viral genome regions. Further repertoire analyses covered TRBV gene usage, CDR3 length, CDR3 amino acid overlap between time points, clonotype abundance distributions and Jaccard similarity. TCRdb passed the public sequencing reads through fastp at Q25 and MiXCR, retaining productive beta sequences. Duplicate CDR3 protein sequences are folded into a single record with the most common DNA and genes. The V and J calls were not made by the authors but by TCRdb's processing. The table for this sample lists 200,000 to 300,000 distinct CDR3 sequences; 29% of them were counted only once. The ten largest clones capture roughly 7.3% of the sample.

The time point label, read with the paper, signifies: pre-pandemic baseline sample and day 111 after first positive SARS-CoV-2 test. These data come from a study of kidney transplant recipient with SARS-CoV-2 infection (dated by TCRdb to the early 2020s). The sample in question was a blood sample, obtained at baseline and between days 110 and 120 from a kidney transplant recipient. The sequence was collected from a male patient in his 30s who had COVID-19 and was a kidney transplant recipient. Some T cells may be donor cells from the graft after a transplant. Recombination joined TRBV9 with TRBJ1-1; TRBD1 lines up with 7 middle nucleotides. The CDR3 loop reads CASSGRGENTEAFF. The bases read TGTGCCAGCAGCGGCAGGGGGGAAAACACTGAAGCTTTCTTT. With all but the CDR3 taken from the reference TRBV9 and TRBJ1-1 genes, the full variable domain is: DSGVTQTPKHLITATGQRVTLRCSPRSGDLSVYWYQQSLDQGLQFLIQYYNGEERAKGNILERFSAQQFPDLHSELNLSSLELGDSALYFCASSGRGENTEAFFGQGTRLTVV.